The source of this T cell receptor beta chain is a study of neoadjuvant nivolumab and ipilimumab in lung cancer. In the study overall: Patients got nivolumab 3 mg/kg on days 1, 15 and 29; combination added ipilimumab 1 mg/kg day 1.

About this clone: Its target is not known.

CDR1 and CDR2 from the germline V gene are SGHTA and FQGTGA. The V end was cut by 2 bases, the J end by 3 bases, with 15 bases between. This CDR3 has 16 amino acids. Profiled with immunoSEQ multiplex PCR; TCRdb holds only in-frame clones, not every one. Among about 23,000 clones listed, roughly 85% were seen once. Study results and caveats: Blood richness before therapy tracked richness in tumors resected after neoadjuvant therapy. Resected tumors had greater TCR richness and clonality than uninvolved lung.

The origin of this receptor is an adult with non-small cell lung cancer. The chain carries TRBV7-3 and TRBJ2-3; D possibly corresponds to TRBD2 (6 bases). Sample: peripheral blood, taken before neoadjuvant nivolumab, alone or with ipilimumab. The CDR3 region is CASSLGIAGGTDTQYF. In DNA form, the CDR3 reads TGTGCCAGCAGCTTAGGGATAGCTGGGGGGACAGATACGCAGTATTTT.